A single TCR beta chain is shown here with its context. What it binds is not known. This sample is drawn from a study of T cell repertoires in cytomegalovirus infection. On the study more broadly: Public TCR beta signatures marked donors with CMV infection and the matching HLA. Broader study findings: Summed frequency of shared TCR beta families picked out CMV carriers who also had the relevant HLA. HLA-C-restricted CMV clonotypes gave the most frequent clonotype in two of eight donors.

The CDR3 consists of 14 residues. Germline CDR1 is DFQATT and CDR2 is SNEGSKA (reference sequence). Trimming pared 0 bases from V and 2 bases from J, leaving 9 bases between. MiXCR, applied by TCRdb to the reads, yields one record per CDR3 protein. The sample lists about 740,000 distinct CDR3 sequences, less than 40% occurring once. The chain is built from TRBV20-1 and TRBJ2-3; D not resolved. The sequenced material came from PBMCs. The clonotype originates from a human donor in good health (CMV status not recorded). Some clones in this sample may be carry-over from other donors' samples. In DNA form, the CDR3 reads TGCAGTGCTAGAGATTCAAAATTCACAGATACGCAGTATTTT. It codes for CSARDSKFTDTQYF.